These 10 T cell receptor beta chains were sequenced from one sample in a study of T cell repertoires in cytomegalovirus infection. TCRdb re-derived calls from the reads in MiXCR, one entry per CDR3 protein. The sample yields 480,000 or so distinct CDR3 sequences, 10% to 12% seen once. Sequencing input: PBMCs. The receptors were sampled from a human donor in good health (CMV status not recorded). Some clones in this sample may be carry-over from other donors' samples.

The chain uses TRBV20-1 and TRBJ2-1, with 10 bases lining up with TRBD2. The CDR3 length is 16 residues. The germline V gene has CDR1 DFQATT and CDR2 SNEGSKA (reference sequence). The V and J ends lost 1 base and 0 bases, in that order; junction bases with no gene match: 3. DNA for the CDR3: TGCAGTGCTAGAGTGGCTAGCGGGAGCTCCTACAATGAGCAGTTCTTC. Encoded protein: CSARVASGSSYNEQFF.

There are many counts of this clonotype. The rearrangement links TRBV19 to TRBJ1-5; tentative D call: TRBD1 (5 bases). Germline assignment: CDR1 LNHDA and CDR2 SQIVND (reference sequence). V lost 3 bases and J lost 7, with 10 bases in between. This CDR3 contains 13 residues. The CDR3 here is CASSMGERQPQHF. The DNA for the CDR3 is TGTGCCAGTAGTATGGGGGAGCGGCAGCCCCAGCATTTT.

This clonotype was detected many times. The CDR3, as DNA: TGTGCCAGCAGCTTAGTAGGCTCTCGGAATTCACCCCTCCACTTT. Amino acid sequence: CASSLVGSRNSPLHF. The chain uses TRBV7-2 and TRBJ1-6; D is unresolved. The V end was cut by 1 base, the J end by 7 bases, with 11 bases between. Looked up from germline, CDR1 is SGHTA and CDR2 is FQGNSA. There are 15 residues in the CDR3.

A word on this clonotype: This may arise from a read error, as a much more abundant clone is one base away. The gene calls are TRBV20-1 and TRBJ2-5; 10 nucleotides line up with TRBD2. Germline-derived CDR1 and CDR2 are DFQATT and SNEGSKA (reference sequence). The CDR3 consists of 16 residues. The CDR3 is CSARDGSGRAPETQNF. CDR3 bases: TGCAGTGCTAGAGATGGCAGCGGGAGGGCTCCGGAGACCCAGAACTTC.

This clonotype has ten or more counts. The chain employs TRBV27 and TRBJ1-1; weak D call: TRBD1 (6 bases). There are 14 residues in the CDR3. CDR1 is MNHEY, CDR2 SMNVEV, per germline (reference sequence). V lost 8 bases and J lost 6, with 19 bases in between. The CDR3 is CASSYRELGAEAFF. The CDR3 DNA sequence: TGTGCCAGCTCTTACAGGGAGTTAGGCGCTGAAGCTTTCTTT.

This clonotype came up a few times. CDR3 nucleotides: TGTGCCAGCAGCCCTAGCGCGGTCGGGGAGCTGTTTTTT. Residues: CASSPSAVGELFF. The chain uses TRBV27 and TRBJ2-2; D might be TRBD2 (6 bases). V gave up 6 bases and J gave up 7 bases, with 12 bases separating them. Germline CDR1 MNHEY, CDR2 SMNVEV (reference sequence). This CDR3 has 13 residues.

This clonotype was observed a few times. V is TRBV3-1 and J is TRBJ2-5; 7 positions match TRBD2. This CDR3 spans 15 amino acids. Trimming at V came to 8 bases and at J to 1 base, leaving 10 bases not matched to a gene. Per the germline V gene, CDR1 is LGHDT and CDR2 is YNNKEL (reference sequence). The CDR3 region is CASLPGLPAQETQYF. The DNA for the CDR3 is TGTGCCAGCCTACCGGGACTACCAGCCCAAGAGACCCAGTACTTC.

Concerning this clonotype: Given a much more abundant clone one base away, this may be a read error. This chain uses TRBV28 with TRBJ2-3, with a tentative D call TRBD2 (5 bases). Looked up from germline, CDR1 is MDHEN and CDR2 is SYDVKM. The CDR3 runs 13 residues. CDR3 protein: CASRADLTDMQYF. For the CDR3, the DNA is TGTGCCAGCAGAGCGGACCTCACAGATATGCAGTATTTT.

This clonotype was seen many times. This chain joins TRBV10-3 and TRBJ1-4; D call uncertain. The CDR3 is 15 amino acids. The ends were cut back, 6 bases at V and 9 bases at J, with 20 bases in the middle. Germline values: CDR1 ENHRY, CDR2 SYGVKD. CDR3 DNA: TGTGCCATCAGCTCGGACGCGGGTCGGAATCAAAAACTGTTTTTT. Protein: CAISSDAGRNQKLFF.

This clonotype was counted many times. J is TRBJ2-1 and V is TRBV7-6, with a possible D match to TRBD2 (10 bases). Germline-derived CDR1 and CDR2 are SGHVS and FNYEAQ. The CDR3 sequence is 19 residues long. The ends were cut back, 0 bases at V and 10 bases at J, with 28 bases in the middle. The CDR3 nucleotides are TGTGCCAGCAGCTTAGCGGGGACAGGGCCCAGCGGGAGGGCCGACGAGCAGTTCTTC. Protein sequence: CASSLAGTGPSGRADEQFF. Complete variable domain (other parts from reference TRBV7-6 and TRBJ2-1): GAGVSQSPRYKVTKRGQDVALRCDPISGHVSLYWYRQALGQGPEFLTYFNYEAQQDKSGLPNDRFSAERPEGSISTLTIQRTEQRDSAMYRCASSLAGTGPSGRADEQFFGPGTRLTVL.